This T cell receptor beta chain emerged from a study of blood T cell repertoires in COVID-19. Data came from immunoSEQ multiplex PCR; TCRdb stores just in-frame clones and leaves some out. The repertoire holds fewer than 15,000 clones, with about 73% as singletons. Germline CDR1 and CDR2: SGHNT and YYREEE (reference sequence). The CDR3 length is 17 residues. Trimming took off 0 bases at V and 1 base at J, with 14 bases between the two ends. The rearrangement links TRBV5-4 to TRBJ2-4; a possible D gene is TRBD1 (5 bases). This receptor was obtained from a human donor in a cohort sampled during active COVID-19. The sample comprised peripheral blood. The CDR3 DNA reads as TGTGCCAGCAGCTTGGGGGGCCAAACGAAGGCCAAAAACATTCAGTACTTC. Protein: CASSLGGQTKAKNIQYF.